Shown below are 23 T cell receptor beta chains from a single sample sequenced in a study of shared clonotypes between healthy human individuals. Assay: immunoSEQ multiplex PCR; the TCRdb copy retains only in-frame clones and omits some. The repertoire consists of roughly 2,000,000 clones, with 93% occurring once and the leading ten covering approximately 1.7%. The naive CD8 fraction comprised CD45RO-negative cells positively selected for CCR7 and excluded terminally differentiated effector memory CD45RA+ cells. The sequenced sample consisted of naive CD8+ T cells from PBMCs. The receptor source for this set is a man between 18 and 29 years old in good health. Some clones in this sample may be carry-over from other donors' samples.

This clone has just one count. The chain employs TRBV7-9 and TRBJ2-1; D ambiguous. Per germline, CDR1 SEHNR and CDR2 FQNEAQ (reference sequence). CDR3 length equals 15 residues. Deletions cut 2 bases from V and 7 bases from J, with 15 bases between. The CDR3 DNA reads TGTGCCAGCAGCTTATATTCGGCTGCCCAAAATGAGCAGTTCTTC. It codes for CASSLYSAAQNEQFF.

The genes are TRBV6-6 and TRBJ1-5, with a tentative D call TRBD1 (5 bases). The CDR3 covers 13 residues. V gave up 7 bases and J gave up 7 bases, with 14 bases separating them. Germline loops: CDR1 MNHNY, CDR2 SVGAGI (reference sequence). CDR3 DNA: TGTGCCAGCACTTCAGGGCTGGGACAGCCCCAGCATTTT. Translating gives CASTSGLGQPQHF.

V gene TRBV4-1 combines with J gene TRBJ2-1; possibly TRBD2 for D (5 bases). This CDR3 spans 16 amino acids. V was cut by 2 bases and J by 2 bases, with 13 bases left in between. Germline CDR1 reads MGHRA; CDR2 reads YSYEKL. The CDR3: CASSQREGSTYNEQFF. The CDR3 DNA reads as TGCGCCAGCAGCCAAAGAGAGGGTAGCACCTACAATGAGCAGTTCTTC.

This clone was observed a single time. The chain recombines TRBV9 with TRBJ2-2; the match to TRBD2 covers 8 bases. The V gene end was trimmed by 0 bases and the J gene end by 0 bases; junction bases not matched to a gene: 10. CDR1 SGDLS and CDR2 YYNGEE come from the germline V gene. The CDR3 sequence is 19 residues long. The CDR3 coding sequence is TGTGCCAGCAGCGTAGCCTCCACCCGCGGGAGGCCGAACACCGGGGAGCTGTTTTTT. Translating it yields CASSVASTRGRPNTGELFF. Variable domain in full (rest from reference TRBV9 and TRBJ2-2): DSGVTQTPKHLITATGQRVTLRCSPRSGDLSVYWYQQSLDQGLQFLIQYYNGEERAKGNILERFSAQQFPDLHSELNLSSLELGDSALYFCASSVASTRGRPNTGELFFGEGSRLTVL.

The DNA for the CDR3 is TGTGCCAGCAGTCACCGGGACACCCACACTGAAGCTTTCTTT. This sequence encodes CASSHRDTHTEAFF. The genes are TRBV27 and TRBJ1-1, with D possibly TRBD1 on 6 matching bases. CDR1 is MNHEY, CDR2 SMNVEV, per germline (reference sequence). V was trimmed by 5 bases and J by 3 bases, leaving 13 bases between them. The CDR3 is 14 residues long.

CDR3 sequence: CASTRYRGHNEQFF. The CDR3 coding sequence is TGTGCCAGCACCCGTTACAGGGGGCACAATGAGCAGTTCTTC. This chain joins TRBV7-2 and TRBJ2-1; 9 positions agree with TRBD1. The junction had 6 bases not matched to a gene; V was cut back by 7 bases and J by 5 bases. The CDR3 is 14 residues long. Germline loops: CDR1 SGHTA, CDR2 FQGNSA.

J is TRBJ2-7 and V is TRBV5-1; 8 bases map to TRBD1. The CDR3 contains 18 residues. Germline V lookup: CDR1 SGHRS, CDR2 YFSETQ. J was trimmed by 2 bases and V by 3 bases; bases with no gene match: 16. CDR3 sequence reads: CASSSPRVGQGLPYEQYF. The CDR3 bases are TGCGCCAGCAGCTCCCCACGGGTAGGACAGGGTTTACCCTACGAGCAGTACTTC.

The CDR3 reads CASSGSTAEQFF. The CDR3 region has the DNA TGTGCCAGCAGCGGGAGTACTGCTGAGCAGTTCTTC. The gene calls are TRBV9 and TRBJ2-1; the D is unclear. V was shortened by 3 bases and J by 9 bases, with 10 bases between the two germline ends. The CDR3 is 12 residues long. Germline lookup yields CDR1 SGDLS and CDR2 YYNGEE.

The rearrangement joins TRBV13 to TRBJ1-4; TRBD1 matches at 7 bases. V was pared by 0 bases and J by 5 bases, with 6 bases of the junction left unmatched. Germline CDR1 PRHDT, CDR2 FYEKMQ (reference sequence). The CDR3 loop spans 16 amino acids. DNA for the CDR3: TGTGCCAGCAGCTTAGGAGCCGGACAGGACAATGAAAAACTGTTTTTT. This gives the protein CASSLGAGQDNEKLFF.

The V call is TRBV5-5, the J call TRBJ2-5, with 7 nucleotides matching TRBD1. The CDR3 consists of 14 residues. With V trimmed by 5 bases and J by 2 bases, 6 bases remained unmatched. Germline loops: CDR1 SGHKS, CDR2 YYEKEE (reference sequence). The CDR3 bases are TGTGCCAGCAGACCTCGACAGGGACAAGAGACCCAGTACTTC. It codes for CASRPRQGQETQYF.

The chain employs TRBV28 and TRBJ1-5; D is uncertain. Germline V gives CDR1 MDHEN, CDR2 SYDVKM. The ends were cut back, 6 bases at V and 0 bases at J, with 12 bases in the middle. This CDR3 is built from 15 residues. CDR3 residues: CASRARVYSNQPQHF. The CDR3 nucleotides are TGTGCCAGCAGGGCAAGGGTTTATAGCAATCAGCCCCAGCATTTT.

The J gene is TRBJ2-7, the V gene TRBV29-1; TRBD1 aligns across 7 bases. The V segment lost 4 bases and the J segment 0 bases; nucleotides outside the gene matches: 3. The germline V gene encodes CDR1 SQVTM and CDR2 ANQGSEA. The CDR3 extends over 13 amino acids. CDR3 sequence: CSVGGTVSYEQYF. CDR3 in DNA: TGCAGCGTTGGGGGGACAGTCTCCTACGAGCAGTACTTC.

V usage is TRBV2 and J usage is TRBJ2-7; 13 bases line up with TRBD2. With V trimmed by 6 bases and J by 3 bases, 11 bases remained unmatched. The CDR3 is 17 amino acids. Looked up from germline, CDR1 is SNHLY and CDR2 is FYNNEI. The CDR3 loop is CASSAGLAGRISYEQYF. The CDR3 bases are TGTGCCAGCAGCGCGGGACTAGCGGGAAGAATTAGCTACGAGCAGTACTTC. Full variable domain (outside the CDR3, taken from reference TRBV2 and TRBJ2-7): EPEVTQTPSHQVTQMGQEVILRCVPISNHLYFYWYRQILGQKVEFLVSFYNNEISEKSEIFDDQFSVERPDGSNFTLKIRSTKLEDSAMYFCASSAGLAGRISYEQYFGPGTRLTVT.

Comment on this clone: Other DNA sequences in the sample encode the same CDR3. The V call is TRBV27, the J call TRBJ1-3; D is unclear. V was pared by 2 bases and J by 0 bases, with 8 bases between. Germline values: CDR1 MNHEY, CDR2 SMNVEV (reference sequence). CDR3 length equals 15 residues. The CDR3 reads CASSLVGGSGNTIYF. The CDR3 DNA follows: TGTGCCAGCAGTTTAGTTGGAGGCTCTGGAAACACCATATATTTT.

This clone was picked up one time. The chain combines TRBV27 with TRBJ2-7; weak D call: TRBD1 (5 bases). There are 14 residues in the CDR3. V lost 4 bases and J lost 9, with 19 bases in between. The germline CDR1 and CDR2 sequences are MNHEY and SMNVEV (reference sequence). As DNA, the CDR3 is TGTGCCAGCAGTTATGGGGCAGGGCCAACCGGGCAGTACTTC. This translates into CASSYGAGPTGQYF.

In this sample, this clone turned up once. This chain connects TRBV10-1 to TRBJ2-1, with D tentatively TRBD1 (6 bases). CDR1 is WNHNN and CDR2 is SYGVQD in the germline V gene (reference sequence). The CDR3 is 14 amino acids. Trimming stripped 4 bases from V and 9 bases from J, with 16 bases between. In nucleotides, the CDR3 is TGCGCCAGCAGTGGCTTACTGGGGGCGGGTGAGCAGTTCTTC. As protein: CASSGLLGAGEQFF.

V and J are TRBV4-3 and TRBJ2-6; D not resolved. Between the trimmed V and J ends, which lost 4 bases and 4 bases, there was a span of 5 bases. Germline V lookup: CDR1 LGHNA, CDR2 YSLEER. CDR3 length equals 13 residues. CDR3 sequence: CASSPRGANVLTF. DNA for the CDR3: TGCGCCAGCAGCCCTAGAGGGGCCAACGTCCTGACTTTC.

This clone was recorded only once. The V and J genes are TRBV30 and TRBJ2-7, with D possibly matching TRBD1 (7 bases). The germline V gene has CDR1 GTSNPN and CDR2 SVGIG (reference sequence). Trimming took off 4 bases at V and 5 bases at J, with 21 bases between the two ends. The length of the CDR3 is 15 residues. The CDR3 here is CAWTAAVGGTDEQYF. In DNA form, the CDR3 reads TGTGCCTGGACCGCGGCGGTGGGCGGGACAGACGAGCAGTACTTC.

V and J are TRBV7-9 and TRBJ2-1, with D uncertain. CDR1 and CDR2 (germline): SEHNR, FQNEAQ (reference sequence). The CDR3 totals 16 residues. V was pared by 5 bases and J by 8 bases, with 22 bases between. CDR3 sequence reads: CASSPGVGERSHEQFF. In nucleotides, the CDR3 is TGTGCCAGCAGCCCAGGCGTTGGAGAACGCTCCCATGAGCAGTTCTTC.

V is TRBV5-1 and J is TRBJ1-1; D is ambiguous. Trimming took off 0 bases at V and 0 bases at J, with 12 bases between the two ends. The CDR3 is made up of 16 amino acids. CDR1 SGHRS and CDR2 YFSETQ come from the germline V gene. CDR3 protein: CASSLDGPSMNTEAFF. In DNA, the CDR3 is TGCGCCAGCAGCTTGGACGGCCCATCAATGAACACTGAAGCTTTCTTT.

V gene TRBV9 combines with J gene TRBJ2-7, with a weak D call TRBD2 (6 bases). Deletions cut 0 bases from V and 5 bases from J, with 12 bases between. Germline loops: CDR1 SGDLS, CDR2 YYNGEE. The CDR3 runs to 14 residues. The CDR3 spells CASSVGVGGHEQYF. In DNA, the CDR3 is TGTGCCAGCAGCGTAGGAGTCGGAGGGCACGAGCAGTACTTC.

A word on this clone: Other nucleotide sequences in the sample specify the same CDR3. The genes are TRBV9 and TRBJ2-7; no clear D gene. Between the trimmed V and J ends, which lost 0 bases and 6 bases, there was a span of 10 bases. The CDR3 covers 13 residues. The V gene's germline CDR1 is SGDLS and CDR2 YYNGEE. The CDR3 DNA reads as TGTGCCAGCAGCGTAGGTTCAGGTCCCGAGCAGTACTTC. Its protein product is CASSVGSGPEQYF.

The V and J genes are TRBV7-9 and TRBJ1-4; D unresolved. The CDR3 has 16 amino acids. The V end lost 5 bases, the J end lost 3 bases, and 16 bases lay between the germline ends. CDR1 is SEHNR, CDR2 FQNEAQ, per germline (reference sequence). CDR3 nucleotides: TGTGCCAGCAGCCCTCCTTCTGGCGGTGCTAATGAAAAACTGTTTTTT. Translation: CASSPPSGGANEKLFF.